This T cell receptor beta chain was captured in a study of T cell changes during pregnancy in multiple sclerosis. Assay used: immunoSEQ multiplex PCR; TCRdb lists only in-frame clones, some missing. The table includes approximately 94,000 clones, over 80% detected once. The CDR3 length is 14 residues. V gave up 4 bases and J gave up 6 bases, with 16 bases separating them. Germline CDR1 SGHNT, CDR2 YENEEA. The TCR sequence derives from a female donor with multiple sclerosis, enrolled in a pregnancy study. The V call is TRBV11-3, the J call TRBJ2-7; D may be TRBD1 (6 bases). Specimen: peripheral blood, collected after pregnancy. CDR3 coding DNA: TGTGCCAGCAGCTCGAGTCACGTCAGGGGCGAGCAGTACTTC. It translates to CASSSSHVRGEQYF.